These T cell receptor beta chains were read from a single sample in a study of blood T cell repertoires in COVID-19. The protocol was immunoSEQ multiplex PCR, while the TCRdb copy is restricted to in-frame clones and leaves out a portion. This table holds approximately 190,000 clones, approximately 84% found once. The specimen sequenced was peripheral blood. The source is a man older than 75 with acute or convalescent COVID-19. Each CDR3 is given with its conserved first and last residue. The order of the fields is D gene, V gene, clone size, J gene, CDR3 DNA, CDR3 protein. The D gene is left open where the match is weak. Where a row states a size, it is once, few, many or the class of an expanded clone; other rows omit it.

>TRBD1|TRBV10-3|few|TRBJ2-7
TGTGCCATTTCTCAGGACAGGCTCTACGAGCAGTACTTC
CAISQDRLYEQYF
>TRBD1|TRBV19|few|TRBJ2-3
TGTGCCAGTAGCGGGGACAGACTTCTGACCACAGATACGCAGTATTTT
CASSGDRLLTTDTQYF
>TRBD1|TRBV9|NA|TRBJ1-2
TGTGCCAGCAGCGTAGGAGAGGGGGCTCTTTTTGGCTACACCTTC
CASSVGEGALFGYTF
>TRBD2|TRBV5-6|NA|TRBJ2-1
TGTGCCAGCAGCGTCGGAGCGAGACTAGCGACCTACAATGAGCAGTTCTTC
CASSVGARLATYNEQFF
>TRBD1|TRBV5-1|NA|TRBJ2-1
TGCGCCAGCAGCGGACGACAGGGGTTCACCTACAATGAGCAGTTCTTC
CASSGRQGFTYNEQFF
>TRBD1|TRBV18|once|TRBJ1-6
TGTGCCAGCTCGCCGGGACAGGGGGGAAATTCACCCCTCCACTTT
CASSPGQGGNSPLHF
>NA|TRBV6-5|NA|TRBJ2-2
TGTGCCAGCAGTTATGGGACACGTCACACCGGGGAGCTGTTTTTT
CASSYGTRHTGELFF
>TRBD2|TRBV20-1|NA|TRBJ2-1
TGCAGTGCTAGTGGGGGGGACCGAGGTAATGAGCAGTTCTTC
CSASGGDRGNEQFF
>NA|TRBV18|NA|TRBJ1-2
TGTGCCAGCTCACCATCGGGAAGGGCCCTCAACTATGGCTACACCTTC
CASSPSGRALNYGYTF
>NA|TRBV7-3|once|TRBJ1-6
TGTGCCAGCAGCTCCGGTGACGGGGAGAATTCACCCCTCCACTTT
CASSSGDGENSPLHF
>TRBD1|TRBV27|NA|TRBJ2-1
TGTGCCAGCCCCCGGACAGGTCAAAAACGCAATGAGCAGTTCTTC
CASPRTGQKRNEQFF
>NA|TRBV10-3|NA|TRBJ1-2
TGTGCCATCGGGAAAGGGGTTCAGGACTATGGCTACACCTTC
CAIGKGVQDYGYTF
>TRBD2|TRBV18|NA|TRBJ2-1
TGTGCCAGCTCAGAGACTAGCGTCTACAATGAGCAGTTCTTC
CASSETSVYNEQFF
>NA|TRBV5-1|NA|TRBJ1-6
TGCGCCAGCAGCCTACCCGGGGAGTATAATTCACCCCTCCACTTT
CASSLPGEYNSPLHF
>TRBD2|TRBV3-1/TRBV3-2|NA|TRBJ2-5
TGTGCCAGCAGCCAAGGGACTAGCGGGAACGTAAAGGAGACCCAGTACTTC
CASSQGTSGNVKETQYF
>TRBD1|TRBV5-4|NA|TRBJ1-4
TGTGCCAGCAGCTGGACAGGGGGGGGGACTAATGAAAAACTGTTTTTT
CASSWTGGGTNEKLFF
>NA|TRBV24-1|NA|TRBJ2-3
TGTGCCACCGCCCTTACAGGGCTTGACACAGATACGCAGTATTTT
CATALTGLDTDTQYF
>NA|TRBV9|NA|TRBJ1-2
TGTGCCAGCAGCGTAGAGGTGTCTGGGGCTCTTCGTAACTATGGCTACACCTTC
CASSVEVSGALRNYGYTF
>NA|TRBV4-1|NA|TRBJ1-1
TGCGCCAGCAGCGATGACAGGCCCTCGCAGAACACTGAAGCTTTCTTT
CASSDDRPSQNTEAFF
>NA|TRBV10-3|few|TRBJ2-3
TGTGCCATCAGTGGAAGGTCCAGGGGTAGTATAGATACGCAGTATTTT
CAISGRSRGSIDTQYF
>NA|TRBV19|NA|TRBJ1-2
TGTGCCAGTAGTAGCTTGTCTACCGGCGGTGGCTACACCTTC
CASSSLSTGGGYTF
>TRBD1|TRBV19|NA|TRBJ1-2
TGTGCCAGTAGTGAGGAGACAGGGAGCGATGGCTACACCTTC
CASSEETGSDGYTF
>NA|TRBV4-3|NA|TRBJ1-4
TGCGCCAGCAGCCAAGCCCCTATACAGGGCTGGGGTGAAAAACTGTTTTTT
CASSQAPIQGWGEKLFF
>TRBD2|TRBV9|NA|TRBJ2-5
TGTGCCAGCAGCGTAGACGGACTAGCACAAGAGACCCAGTACTTC
CASSVDGLAQETQYF
>NA|TRBV6-4|NA|TRBJ1-1
TGTGCCAGCAGAGCGGTGACAGGCAGCACTGAAGCTTTCTTT
CASRAVTGSTEAFF
>NA|TRBV3-1/TRBV3-2|NA|TRBJ1-3
TGTGCCAGCAGCCAAGGGGCGGGTTTGGGAAACACCATATATTTT
CASSQGAGLGNTIYF
>NA|TRBV11-2|NA|TRBJ1-2
TGTGCCAGCAGCTTACGGTTCAACTATGGCTACACCTTC
CASSLRFNYGYTF
>NA|TRBV29-1|NA|TRBJ2-5
TGCAGCGTAGTCGGGGAGACCCAGTACTTC
CSVVGETQYF
>TRBD2|TRBV9|NA|TRBJ2-5
TGTGCCAGCAGCTCAGACGGGGAGGGCCAAGAGACCCAGTACTTC
CASSSDGEGQETQYF
>NA|TRBV19|NA|TRBJ1-5
TGTGCCAGTAGCTCATTTAGGGGGGGTCGATGTCAGCCCCAGCATTTT
CASSSFRGGRCQPQHF
>NA|TRBV14|NA|TRBJ2-1
TGTGCCAGCAGCCGCGGACTCTACAATGAGCAGTTCTTC
CASSRGLYNEQFF
>NA|TRBV30|NA|TRBJ2-2
TGTGCCTGGTACTTAGACGGGAGATTGAACACCGGGGAGCTGTTTTTT
CAWYLDGRLNTGELFF
>NA|TRBV11-2|NA|TRBJ2-2
TGTGCCAGCAGCTTAGTGGGGCCTCTCACCGGGGAGCTGTTTTTT
CASSLVGPLTGELFF
>TRBD2|TRBV5-4|NA|TRBJ2-5
TGTGCCAGCAGCCCCGGAGGGGCTAGCGGGATAGAGACCCAGTACTTC
CASSPGGASGIETQYF
>NA|TRBV5-4|NA|TRBJ2-3
TGTGCCAGCAGCTTGGACAGATCTAGCACAGATACGCAGTATTTT
CASSLDRSSTDTQYF
>NA|TRBV5-1|NA|TRBJ2-7
TGCGCCAGCAGTCCTTTTCAAGGGCAGGGGTACGAGCAGTACTTC
CASSPFQGQGYEQYF
>NA|TRBV6-2/TRBV6-3|NA|TRBJ1-1
TGTGCCAGCAGTTCCTACTTGAACACTGAAGCTTTCTTT
CASSSYLNTEAFF
>TRBD1|TRBV18|NA|TRBJ1-3
TGTGCCAGCTCGCTCCGGGACAGAGGAAACACCATATATTTT
CASSLRDRGNTIYF
>TRBD1|TRBV29-1|NA|TRBJ1-2
TGCAGCGCCAGGGGGCAGGACTATGGCTACACCTTC
CSARGQDYGYTF
>TRBD1|TRBV11-2|NA|TRBJ1-4
TGTGCCAGCAGCTTAGGGGACAGGGGGCGGTTTGAAAAACTGTTTTTT
CASSLGDRGRFEKLFF
>NA|TRBV6-5|few|TRBJ1-3
TGTGCCAGCAGCGCCGGGGTAACCATATATTTT
CASSAGVTIYF
>TRBD1|TRBV10-2|NA|TRBJ2-7
TGCGCCAACGACAGGGGGAACTACGAGCAGTACTTC
CANDRGNYEQYF
>NA|TRBV6-1|once|TRBJ2-5
TGTGCCAGCAGTGAAGACAAACTCAGGCTAGAGACCCAGTACTTC
CASSEDKLRLETQYF
>NA|TRBV14|NA|TRBJ1-1
TGTGCCAGCAGCCAAGAAAATTTCAGGGCTGAAGCTTTCTTT
CASSQENFRAEAFF
>NA|TRBV6-1|NA|TRBJ1-2
TGTGCCAGCAGTGAAGGCTGGACACCTACCTATGGCTACACCTTC
CASSEGWTPTYGYTF
>TRBD1|TRBV27|few|TRBJ1-2
TGTGCCAGCAGTCGTCCAGACAGGGGAATAGATGGCTACACCTTC
CASSRPDRGIDGYTF
>TRBD1|TRBV28|NA|TRBJ1-4
TGTGCCACCACTGACAGGGCAAAACTGTTTTTT
CATTDRAKLFF
>NA|TRBV3-1/TRBV3-2|NA|TRBJ1-5
TGTGCCAGCAGCCAATCGGAGGGCAATCAGCCCCAGCATTTT
CASSQSEGNQPQHF
>TRBD1|TRBV28|NA|TRBJ2-3
TGTGCCAGCAGGAGCAGGGGGCTCGGGACAGATACGCAGTATTTT
CASRSRGLGTDTQYF
>TRBD1|TRBV2|NA|TRBJ2-5
TGTGCCAGCAGGGGACAGGGAGAGACCCAGTACTTC
CASRGQGETQYF
>TRBD1|TRBV7-9|NA|TRBJ1-1
TGTGCCAGCAGCTTAGCTCAAGGACAGGGAGTGGCTGAAGCTTTCTTT
CASSLAQGQGVAEAFF
>NA|TRBV19|NA|TRBJ2-3
TGTGCCAGTAGTAAGGAGGGGCCGGGAGCAGATACGCAGTATTTT
CASSKEGPGADTQYF
>NA|TRBV30|NA|TRBJ1-6
TGTGCCTGGAGCCAGGGCCGGAATAATTCACCCCTCCACTTT
CAWSQGRNNSPLHF
>TRBD2|TRBV11-3|NA|TRBJ2-1
TGTGCCAGCAGCTCTGGGAGGACTAGCCTGTACAATGAGCAGTTCTTC
CASSSGRTSLYNEQFF